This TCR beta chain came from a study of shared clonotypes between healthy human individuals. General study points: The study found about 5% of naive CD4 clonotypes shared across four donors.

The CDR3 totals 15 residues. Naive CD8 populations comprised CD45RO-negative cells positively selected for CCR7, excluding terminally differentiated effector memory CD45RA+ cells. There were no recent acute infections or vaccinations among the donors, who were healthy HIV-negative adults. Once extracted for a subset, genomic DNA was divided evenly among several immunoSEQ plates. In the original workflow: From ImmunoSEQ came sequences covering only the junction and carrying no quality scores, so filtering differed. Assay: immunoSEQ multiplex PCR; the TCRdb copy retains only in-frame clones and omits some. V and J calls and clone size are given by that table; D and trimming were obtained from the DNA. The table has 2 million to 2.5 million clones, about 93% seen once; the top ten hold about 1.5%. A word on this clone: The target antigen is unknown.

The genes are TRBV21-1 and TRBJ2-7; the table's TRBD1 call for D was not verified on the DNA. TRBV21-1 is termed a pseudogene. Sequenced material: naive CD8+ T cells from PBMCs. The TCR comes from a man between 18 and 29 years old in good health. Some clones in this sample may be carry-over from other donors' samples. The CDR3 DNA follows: TGTGCCAACGGCACGGCCACAGGGCCCTCCTACGAGCAGTACTTC. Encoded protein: CANGTATGPSYEQYF.